The clone carrying this T cell receptor (beta chain) has more than one count but fewer than ten. This entry belongs to a study of blood T cell repertoires in COVID-19. Trimming cost V 3 bases and J 7 bases, with 13 bases left between them. CDR3 length: 14 amino acids. From germline, CDR1 is SGDLS and CDR2 YYNGEE. In the study's own analysis: Estimation of nucleated cell counts was performed using reference gene primer amplification. The table came from immunoSEQ multiplex PCR; TCRdb's copy has only in-frame clones and leaves some out. V and J calls and clone size follow that table, whereas D and trimming were derived from the DNA. The data show about 250,000 clones, with about 85% seen just once and around 3% held by the top ten.

The receptor's source is a man aged 18 to 35 with active or convalescent COVID-19. The sample was peripheral blood. V is TRBV9 and J is TRBJ1-4, with D tentatively TRBD1 (6 bases). CDR3 coding DNA: TGTGCCAGCAGCGGCGGAGTAGGGGGTGAAAAACTGTTTTTT. This gives the protein CASSGGVGGEKLFF.